Listed below are T cell receptor beta chains from one sample, sequenced in a study of vaccination and CD4 T cells after COVID-19. Via MiXCR, TCRdb re-called the PCR reads, giving one row per CDR3 protein. The repertoire holds about 15,000 distinct CDR3 sequences, with roughly 59% as singletons. Their antigens are not known. Sample: CD4+ T cells from blood, cultured in vitro, taken after SARS-CoV-2 vaccination. The receptors were sampled from a human donor who had recovered from COVID-19. CDR3s include the opening cysteine and the closing phenylalanine or tryptophan.

V gene | CDR3 protein
TRBV4-1 | CASSPLQGARYEQYF
TRBV2 | CASNQGRGSGYNEQFF
TRBV7-3 | CASSLTLGGTDTQYF
TRBV7-9 | CASSLDRGQRINTEAFF
TRBV30 | CAWGRGRANYGYTF
TRBV5-1 | CASSLGYLYEQYF
TRBV19 | CASISSSGRWHEQFF
TRBV15 | CATSRDMGKETQYF
TRBV6-1 | CASSENRGSTEAFF
TRBV12-3/TRBV12-4 | CASSRTGPGYEQYF
TRBV6-2/TRBV6-3 | CASSYTSGTGSGEQYF
TRBV7-2 | CASSQIRGSRVKLFF
TRBV20-1 | CSASPGTGGTGELFF
TRBV20-1 | CSALLRDRSYNEQFF
TRBV7-8 | CASSSIRNRGGSGELFF
TRBV6-1 | CASSPGLTEAFF
TRBV7-2 | CASSERDRAKNIQYF
TRBV7-9 | CASTRGPSEEPQHF
TRBV2 | CASSDRQSTDTQYF
TRBV11-1 | CASSGDRIRYEQYF
TRBV6-1 | CASSGWGTEAFF
TRBV5-1 | CASSSRTGETQYF
TRBV6-5 | CASSYLAAGNLFSEAFF
TRBV28 | CASSLLAGFQPQHF
TRBV2 | CASSASLPGELFF
TRBV2 | CASGDWGGLGEAFF
TRBV11-1 | CASSLRQGVTEAFF
TRBV6-2/TRBV6-3 | CASSGWTIGSYEQYF
TRBV5-4 | CASSLVANTLNTEAFF
TRBV20-1 | CSASRASNQPQHF
TRBV6-1 | CASSQAWTGSSYNEQFF
TRBV4-3 | CASSQDQATSGYGYTF
TRBV10-3 | CAGSGTSGSGGELFF
TRBV9 | CASSAPRVQANQETQYF
TRBV6-2/TRBV6-3 | CASSLRTADTEAFF
TRBV6-1 | CASSLGQGKQPQHF
TRBV27 | CASSFKTSGGEAFF
TRBV6-5 | CASSYSNRGRPGNTIYF
TRBV6-2/TRBV6-3 | CASSPRDRGSGWRNIQYF